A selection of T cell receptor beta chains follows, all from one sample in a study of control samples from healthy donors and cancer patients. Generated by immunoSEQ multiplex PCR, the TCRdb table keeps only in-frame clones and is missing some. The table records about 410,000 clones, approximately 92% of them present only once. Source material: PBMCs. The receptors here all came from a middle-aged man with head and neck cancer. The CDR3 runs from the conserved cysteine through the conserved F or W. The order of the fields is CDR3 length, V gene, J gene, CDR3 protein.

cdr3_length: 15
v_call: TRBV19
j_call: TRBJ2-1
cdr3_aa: CASMTRRGVYNEQFF

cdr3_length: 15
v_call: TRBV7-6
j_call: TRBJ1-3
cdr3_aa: CASSLEGDSGNTIYF

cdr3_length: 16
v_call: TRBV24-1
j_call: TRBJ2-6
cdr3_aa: CATSDRDSSGANVLTF

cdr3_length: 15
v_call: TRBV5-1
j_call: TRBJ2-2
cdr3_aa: CASSLSGLRSGELFF

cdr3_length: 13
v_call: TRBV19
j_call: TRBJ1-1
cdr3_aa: CATGRGMNTEAFF

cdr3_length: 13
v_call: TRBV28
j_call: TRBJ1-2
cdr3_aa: CASSLSGRDGYTF

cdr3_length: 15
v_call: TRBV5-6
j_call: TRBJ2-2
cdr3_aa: CASSGFRVRAGELFF

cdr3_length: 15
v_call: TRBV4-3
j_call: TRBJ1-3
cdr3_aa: CASSAGTRSGNTIYF

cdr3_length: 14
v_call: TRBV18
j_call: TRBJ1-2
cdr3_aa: CASSPSGGNYGYTF

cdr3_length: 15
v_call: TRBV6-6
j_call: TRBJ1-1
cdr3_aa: CASRGQARGRTEAFF

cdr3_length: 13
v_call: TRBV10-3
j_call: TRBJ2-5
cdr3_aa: CATLSGRGETQYF